This TCR beta chain comes out of a study of blood T cell repertoires in COVID-19 (dated by TCRdb to the early 2020s). In terms of the full investigation: The collaborator samples originated in the United States, Italy and Spain and spanned the acute and convalescent phases of COVID-19. A de-identified subject ID, COVID-19 status, age in years and sex were almost always included in the sample metadata. The prospective study material was composed of cDNA or gDNA derived from T cells, B-cell-depleted T cells, or PBMCs. The dataset comprised deeply sampled blood TCRbeta repertoires from subjects exposed to, actively infected with, or recovered from COVID-19. Where HLA class I and class II types were available, the types were taken from metadata supplied by the sample provider, not from assay-based typing. The samples were drawn from two sources: the first 160 participants of the ongoing ImmuneRACE study, and 950 to 1,500 subjects contributed by 6 global collaborators. The repertoires were made available in a free public database intended to serve as a resource for research on the immune response to SARS-CoV-2.

TCRbeta CDR3 regions were amplified from genomic DNA using the immunoSEQ Assay, a bias-controlled multiplex PCR. The original pipeline was this. The number of nucleated cells in each sample was estimated from the amplification of reference gene primers within the assay. To quantify the absolute abundance of each unique TCRbeta CDR3 rearrangement, sequence reads were collapsed and filtered. For each sample, productive Simpson clonality was calculated by taking the square root of Simpson's diversity index across productive rearrangements. Sourced from immuneACCESS, this table was stored by TCRdb with only in-frame sequences that have V and J called. A share of the clones is absent; for the studies checked, an unresolved V gene accounts for under half, and the remainder has no known explanation. V and J calls plus clone size are reproduced from that table; the DNA served to infer D and trimming. Counted in this sample were some 250,000 clones; roughly 85% of them appeared once. The biggest ten clones account for under 2.5% of the sample.

What the research found in general, with its limitations: The amount of clinical and demographic metadata varied by source and participant and was provided uncurated.

The CDR3 holds 13 amino acids from the cysteine to the phenylalanine. CDR3 DNA only is kept here, 39 bases in frame from base 1. Trimming removed 7 bases from V and 7 bases from J, leaving 14 bases between the germline ends. CDR1 and CDR2 are read off the germline V gene as MDHEN and SYDVKM. Participants in the prospective study were aged roughly 18 to 95 years, lived in 20 to 30 United States geographic areas, and enrolled through a virtual design. In the prospective study, participants were assigned to cohorts based on the clinical history participants reported in a screening survey and a study questionnaire. ImmuneRACE Cohort 3 recovered participants were defined by two consecutive negative NP/OP PCR tests, healthcare professional clearance, or symptom resolution. In the prospective study, whole blood, serum and a nasopharyngeal or oropharyngeal swab were collected from each participant by mobile phlebotomists. Additional blood draws and questionnaires over an approximately 2-month period could optionally be provided by prospective study participants. Before DNA extraction, blood samples from the prospective study were shipped at room temperature or frozen.

A remark on this clone: Its antigen is unknown. The sample holds no much larger clone one base away, and base qualities are not on file.

This clonotype was sampled from a woman between 50 and 59 years old who had recovered from COVID-19. The source material was PBMCs or T cells enriched from blood (not recorded which). The sequence joins TRBV28 to TRBJ2-4; TRBD2 might be the D gene, on 5 matching bases. The sequence in DNA is TGTGCCAGCACCCAACCGGGGAGCAACATTCAGTACTTC. Its coded protein is CASTQPGSNIQYF.